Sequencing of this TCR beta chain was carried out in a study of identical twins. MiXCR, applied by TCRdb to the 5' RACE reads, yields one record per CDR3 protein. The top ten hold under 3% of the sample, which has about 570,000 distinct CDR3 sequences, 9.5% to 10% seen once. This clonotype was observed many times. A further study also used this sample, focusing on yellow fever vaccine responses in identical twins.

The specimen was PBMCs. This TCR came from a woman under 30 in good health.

Here the CDR3 reads CASSRDLTGELFF. CDR3 coding DNA: TGTGCCAGCAGCCGCGACCTTACCGGGGAGCTGTTTTTT. The chain has TRBV5-6 and TRBJ2-2; the D is unclear. The CDR3 length is 13 residues. V shed 4 bases and J shed 5 bases, with 9 bases lying between them. Germline assignment: CDR1 SGHDT and CDR2 YYEEEE.